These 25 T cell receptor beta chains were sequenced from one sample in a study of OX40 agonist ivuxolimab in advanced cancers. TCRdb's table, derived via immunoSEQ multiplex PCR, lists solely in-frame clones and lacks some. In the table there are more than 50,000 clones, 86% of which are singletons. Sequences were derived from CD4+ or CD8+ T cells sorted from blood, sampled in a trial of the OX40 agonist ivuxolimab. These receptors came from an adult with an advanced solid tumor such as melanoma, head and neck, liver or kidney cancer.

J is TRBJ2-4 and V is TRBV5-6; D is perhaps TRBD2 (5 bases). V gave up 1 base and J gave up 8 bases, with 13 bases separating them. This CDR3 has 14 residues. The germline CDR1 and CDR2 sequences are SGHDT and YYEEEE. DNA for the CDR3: TGTGCCAGCAGCTTGTACCCCGACGGGGACATTCAGTACTTC. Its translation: CASSLYPDGDIQYF.

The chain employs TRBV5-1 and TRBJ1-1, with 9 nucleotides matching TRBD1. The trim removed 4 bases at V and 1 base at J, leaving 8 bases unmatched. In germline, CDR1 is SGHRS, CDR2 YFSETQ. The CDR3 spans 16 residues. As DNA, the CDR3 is TGCGCCAGCAGCCCCGGACAGGGGAATTCGAACACTGAAGCTTTCTTT. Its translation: CASSPGQGNSNTEAFF.

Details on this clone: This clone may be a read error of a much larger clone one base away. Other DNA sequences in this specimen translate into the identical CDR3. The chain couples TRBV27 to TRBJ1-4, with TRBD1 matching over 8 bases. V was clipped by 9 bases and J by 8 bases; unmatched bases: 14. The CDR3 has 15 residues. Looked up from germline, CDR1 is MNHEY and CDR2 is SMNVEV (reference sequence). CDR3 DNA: TGTGCCAGTAGCCTCAGGACAGGGCAAAGAGAAAAACTGTTTTTT. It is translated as CASSLRTGQREKLFF.

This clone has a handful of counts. The CDR3 nucleotides read TGTGCCAGCAGTGGACCGGGACTAGCGGGAGGGAAGGAGTTCTTC. Translation: CASSGPGLAGGKEFF. J is TRBJ2-1 and V is TRBV2, with 16 nucleotides matching TRBD2. The CDR3 contains 15 residues. Germline V CDR1 and CDR2: SNHLY, FYNNEI. V shed 4 bases and J 14 bases; nucleotides not matched to a gene: 8. Drawing the rest from reference TRBV2 and TRBJ2-1, the complete variable domain is EPEVTQTPSHQVTQMGQEVILRCVPISNHLYFYWYRQILGQKVEFLVSFYNNEISEKSEIFDDQFSVERPDGSNFTLKIRSTKLEDSAMYFCASSGPGLAGGKEFFGPGTRLTVL.

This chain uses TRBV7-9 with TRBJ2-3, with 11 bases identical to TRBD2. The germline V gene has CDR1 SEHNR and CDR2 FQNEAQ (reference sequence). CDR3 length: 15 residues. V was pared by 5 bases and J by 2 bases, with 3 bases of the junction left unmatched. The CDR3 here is CASSPGLAVTDTQYF. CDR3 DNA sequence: TGTGCCAGCAGCCCGGGACTAGCGGTCACAGATACGCAGTATTTT. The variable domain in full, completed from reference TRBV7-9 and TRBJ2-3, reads DTGVSQNPRHKITKRGQNVTFRCDPISEHNRLYWYRQTLGQGPEFLTYFQNEAQLEKSRLLSDRFSAERPKGSFSTLEIQRTEQGDSAMYLCASSPGLAVTDTQYFGPGTRLTVL.

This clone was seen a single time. This chain's CDR3 is CARRGGAGANVLTF. The DNA of the CDR3 is TGTGCCAGAAGAGGGGGGGCTGGGGCCAACGTCCTGACTTTC. The chain joins TRBV21-1 to TRBJ2-6; the table names TRBD2, a call not compared with the DNA. TRBV21-1 is designated a pseudogene. This CDR3 spans 14 amino acids.

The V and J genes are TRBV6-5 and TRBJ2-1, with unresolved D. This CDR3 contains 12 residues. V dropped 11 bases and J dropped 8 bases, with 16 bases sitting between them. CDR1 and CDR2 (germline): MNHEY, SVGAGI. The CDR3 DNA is TGTGCCGCCCAGAGGTCCAGTCATGAGCAGTTCTTC. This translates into CAAQRSSHEQFF.

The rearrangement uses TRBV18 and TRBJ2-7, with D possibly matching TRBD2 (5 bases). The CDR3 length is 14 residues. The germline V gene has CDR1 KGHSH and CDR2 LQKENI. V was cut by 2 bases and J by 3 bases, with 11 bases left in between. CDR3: CASSPKGRGYEQYF. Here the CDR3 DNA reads TGTGCCAGCTCACCAAAAGGCCGGGGCTACGAGCAGTACTTC. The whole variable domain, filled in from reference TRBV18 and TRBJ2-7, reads NAGVMQNPRHLVRRRGQEARLRCSPMKGHSHVYWYRQLPEEGLKFMVYLQKENIIDESGMPKERFSAEFPKEGPSILRIQQVVRGDSAAYFCASSPKGRGYEQYFGPGTRLTVT.

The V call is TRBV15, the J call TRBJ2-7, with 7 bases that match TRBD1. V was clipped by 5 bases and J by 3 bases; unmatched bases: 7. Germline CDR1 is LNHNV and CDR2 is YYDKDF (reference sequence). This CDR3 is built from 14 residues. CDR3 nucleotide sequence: TGTGCCACCAGCGAGCCCGGACAGGTCTACGAGCAGTACTTC. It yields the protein CATSEPGQVYEQYF.

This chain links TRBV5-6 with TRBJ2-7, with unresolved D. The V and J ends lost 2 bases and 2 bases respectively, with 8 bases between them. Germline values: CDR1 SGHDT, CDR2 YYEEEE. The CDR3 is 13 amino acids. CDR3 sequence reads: CASSFRATYEQYF. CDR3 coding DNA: TGTGCCAGCAGCTTTCGAGCCACCTACGAGCAGTACTTC. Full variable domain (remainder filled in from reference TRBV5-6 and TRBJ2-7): DAGVTQSPTHLIKTRGQQVTLRCSPKSGHDTVSWYQQALGQGPQFIFQYYEEEERQRGNFPDRFSGHQFPNYSSELNVNALLLGDSALYLCASSFRATYEQYFGPGTRLTVT.

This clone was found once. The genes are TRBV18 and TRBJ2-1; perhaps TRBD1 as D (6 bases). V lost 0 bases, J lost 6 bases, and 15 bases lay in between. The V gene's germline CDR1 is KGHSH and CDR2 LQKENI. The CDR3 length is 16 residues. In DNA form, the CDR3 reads TGTGCCAGCTCACCACCGGGCACAGGGTCGTTCAATGAGCAGTTCTTC. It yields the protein CASSPPGTGSFNEQFF.

For the CDR3, the DNA is TGTGCCAGCAGCCCACGCTCCGAAGAGACCCAGTACTTC. Amino acid sequence: CASSPRSEETQYF. The chain has TRBV7-9 and TRBJ2-5; D gene ambiguous. Trimming pared 5 bases from V and 3 bases from J, leaving 10 bases between. Germline CDR1 reads SEHNR; CDR2 reads FQNEAQ (reference sequence). This CDR3 contains 13 residues.

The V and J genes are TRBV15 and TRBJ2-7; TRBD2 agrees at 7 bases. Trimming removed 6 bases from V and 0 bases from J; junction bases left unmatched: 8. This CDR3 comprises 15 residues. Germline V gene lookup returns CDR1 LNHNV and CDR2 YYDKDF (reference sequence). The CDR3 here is CATREGLGDSYEQYF. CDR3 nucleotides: TGTGCCACCAGAGAAGGACTAGGCGACTCCTACGAGCAGTACTTC. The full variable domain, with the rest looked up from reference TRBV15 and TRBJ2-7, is DAMVIQNPRYQVTQFGKPVTLSCSQTLNHNVMYWYQQKSSQAPKLLFHYYDKDFNNEADTPDNFQSRRPNTSFCFLDIRSPGLGDTAMYLCATREGLGDSYEQYFGPGTRLTVT.

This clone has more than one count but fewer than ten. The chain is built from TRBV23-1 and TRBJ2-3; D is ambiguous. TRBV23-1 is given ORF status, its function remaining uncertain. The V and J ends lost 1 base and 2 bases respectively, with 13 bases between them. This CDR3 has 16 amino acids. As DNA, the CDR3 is TGCGCCAGCAGTCAATATCGGTCCAATGACACAGATACGCAGTATTTT. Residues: CASSQYRSNDTDTQYF.

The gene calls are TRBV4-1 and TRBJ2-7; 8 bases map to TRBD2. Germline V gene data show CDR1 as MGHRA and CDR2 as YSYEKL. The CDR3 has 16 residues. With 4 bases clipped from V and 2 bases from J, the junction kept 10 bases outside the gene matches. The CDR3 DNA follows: TGCGCCAGCAGCCGGGGCCACGGGGGGGCCACCTACGAGCAGTACTTC. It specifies CASSRGHGGATYEQYF.

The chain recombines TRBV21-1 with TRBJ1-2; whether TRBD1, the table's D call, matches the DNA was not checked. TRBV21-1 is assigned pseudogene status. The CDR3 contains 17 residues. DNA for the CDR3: TGTGCCAGCAGCTCCAGCACCGGGACAGGGGGTTCCTATGGCTACACCTTC. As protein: CASSSSTGTGGSYGYTF.

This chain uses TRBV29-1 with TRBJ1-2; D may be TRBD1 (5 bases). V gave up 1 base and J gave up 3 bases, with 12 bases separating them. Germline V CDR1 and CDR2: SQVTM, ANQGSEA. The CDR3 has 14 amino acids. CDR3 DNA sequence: TGCAGCGTTGAAGGGCAGGGTGGGGACTATGGCTACACCTTC. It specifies CSVEGQGGDYGYTF.

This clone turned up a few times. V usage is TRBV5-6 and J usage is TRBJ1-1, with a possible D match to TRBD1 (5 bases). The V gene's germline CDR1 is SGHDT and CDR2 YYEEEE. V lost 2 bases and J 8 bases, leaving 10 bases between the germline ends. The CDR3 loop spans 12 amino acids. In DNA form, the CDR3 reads TGTGCCAGCAGCTTAGGGCGGACAGAAGCTTTCTTT. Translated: CASSLGRTEAFF. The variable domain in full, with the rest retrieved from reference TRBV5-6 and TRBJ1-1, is DAGVTQSPTHLIKTRGQQVTLRCSPKSGHDTVSWYQQALGQGPQFIFQYYEEEERQRGNFPDRFSGHQFPNYSSELNVNALLLGDSALYLCASSLGRTEAFFGQGTRLTVV.

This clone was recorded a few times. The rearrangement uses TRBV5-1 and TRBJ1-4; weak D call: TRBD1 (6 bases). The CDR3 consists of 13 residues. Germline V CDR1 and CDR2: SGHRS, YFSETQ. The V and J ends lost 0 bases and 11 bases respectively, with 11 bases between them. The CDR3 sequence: CASSLEGGFKLFF. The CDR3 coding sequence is TGCGCCAGCAGCTTGGAGGGGGGCTTTAAACTGTTTTTT.

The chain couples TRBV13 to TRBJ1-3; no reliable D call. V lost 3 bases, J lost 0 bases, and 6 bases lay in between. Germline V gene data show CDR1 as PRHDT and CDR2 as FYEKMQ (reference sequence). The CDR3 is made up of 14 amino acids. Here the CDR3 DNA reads TGTGCCAGCAGCTTTATGAGCTCTGGAAACACCATATATTTT. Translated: CASSFMSSGNTIYF.

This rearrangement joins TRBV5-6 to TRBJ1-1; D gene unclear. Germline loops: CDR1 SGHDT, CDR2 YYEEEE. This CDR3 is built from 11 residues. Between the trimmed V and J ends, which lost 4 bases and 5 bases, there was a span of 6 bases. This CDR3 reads CASSMETEAFF. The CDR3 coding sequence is TGTGCCAGCAGCATGGAAACTGAAGCTTTCTTT.

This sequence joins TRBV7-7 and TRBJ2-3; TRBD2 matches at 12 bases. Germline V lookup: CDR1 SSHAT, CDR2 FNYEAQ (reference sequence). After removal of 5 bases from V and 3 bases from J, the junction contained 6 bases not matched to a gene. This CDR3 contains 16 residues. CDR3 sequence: CASSPGLAGKTDTQYF. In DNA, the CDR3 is TGTGCCAGCAGCCCAGGACTAGCGGGGAAAACAGATACGCAGTATTTT. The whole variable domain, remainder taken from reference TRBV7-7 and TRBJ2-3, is GAGVSQSPRYKVTKRGQDVTLRCDPISSHATLYWYQQALGQGPEFLTYFNYEAQPDKSGLPSDRFSAERPEGSISTLTIQRTEQRDSAMYRCASSPGLAGKTDTQYFGPGTRLTVL.

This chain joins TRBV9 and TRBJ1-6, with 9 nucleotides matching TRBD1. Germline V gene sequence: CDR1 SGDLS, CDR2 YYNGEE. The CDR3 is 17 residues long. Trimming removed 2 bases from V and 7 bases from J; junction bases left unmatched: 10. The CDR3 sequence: CASSVLPRTGENSPLHF. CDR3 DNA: TGTGCCAGCAGCGTTCTCCCGAGGACAGGGGAAAATTCACCCCTCCACTTT.

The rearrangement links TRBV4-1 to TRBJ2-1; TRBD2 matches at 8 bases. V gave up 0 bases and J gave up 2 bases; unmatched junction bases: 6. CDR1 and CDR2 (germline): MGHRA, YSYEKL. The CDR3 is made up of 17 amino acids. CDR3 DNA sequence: TGCGCCAGCAGCCAAGATCAGGCGGGGGGCGCCTACAATGAGCAGTTCTTC. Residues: CASSQDQAGGAYNEQFF.

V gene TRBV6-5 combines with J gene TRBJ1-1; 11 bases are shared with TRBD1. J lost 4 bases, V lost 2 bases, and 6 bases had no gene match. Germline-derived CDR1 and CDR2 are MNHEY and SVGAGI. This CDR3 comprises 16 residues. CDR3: CASSYTRTGGGTEAFF. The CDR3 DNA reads TGTGCCAGCAGTTACACCAGGACAGGGGGCGGCACTGAAGCTTTCTTT.